A selection of T cell receptor beta chains follows, all from one sample in a study of blood T cell repertoires in COVID-19. Produced via immunoSEQ multiplex PCR; TCRdb's table is partial and in-frame only. The data contain more than 110,000 clones, roughly 80% of them singletons. Sequenced material: PBMCs or T cells enriched from blood (not recorded which). The receptors originated from a woman under 30 who had been exposed to COVID-19. The CDR3 runs from the conserved cysteine through the conserved F or W. D genes are given only for firm matches. Clone size is shown for a subset of rows, as once, few, many or a class of expanded clone.

cdr3_nt: TGTGCCAGCATGCTACAGGGGGCTTATGGCTACACCTTC; cdr3_aa: CASMLQGAYGYTF; clone_size: -; j_call: TRBJ1-2; v_call: TRBV5-4; d_call: TRBD1
cdr3_nt: TGTGCCAGCAGTGATTTACAGGGGACCCAAGAGACCCAGTACTTC; cdr3_aa: CASSDLQGTQETQYF; clone_size: -; j_call: TRBJ2-5; v_call: TRBV2; d_call: TRBD1
cdr3_nt: TGTGCCAGCAGTGATAGTGAAAACCACGAGCAGTACTTC; cdr3_aa: CASSDSENHEQYF; clone_size: -; j_call: TRBJ2-7; v_call: TRBV25-1; d_call: -
cdr3_nt: TGTGCCAGCAGCCCTCTTTTACAGACAGGGGGAGGTGAAAAACTGTTTTTT; cdr3_aa: CASSPLLQTGGGEKLFF; clone_size: once; j_call: TRBJ1-4; v_call: TRBV11-2; d_call: TRBD1
cdr3_nt: TGTGCCAGCTCACCAGGGGAGGGACACGAGCAGTACTTC; cdr3_aa: CASSPGEGHEQYF; clone_size: few; j_call: TRBJ2-7; v_call: TRBV18; d_call: TRBD2
cdr3_nt: TGTGCCAGCAGCGGGCGTATCGGCACTGAAGCTTTCTTT; cdr3_aa: CASSGRIGTEAFF; clone_size: -; j_call: TRBJ1-1; v_call: TRBV7-3; d_call: -
cdr3_nt: TGTGCCAGCAGCCCCCGAGACAGGGGCTATTCACCCCTCCACTTT; cdr3_aa: CASSPRDRGYSPLHF; clone_size: -; j_call: TRBJ1-6; v_call: TRBV7-2; d_call: TRBD1
cdr3_nt: TGCGCCAGCAGTCATAAGGGCGAGGGATACAATGAGCAGTTCTTC; cdr3_aa: CASSHKGEGYNEQFF; clone_size: -; j_call: TRBJ2-1; v_call: TRBV23-1; d_call: -
cdr3_nt: TGTGCCAGCAGCAACCGGGACAGGGGACCCAATTATGAGATTCTTCAAGCTTTCTTT; cdr3_aa: CASSNRDRGPNYEILQAFF; clone_size: -; j_call: TRBJ1-1; v_call: TRBV5-4; d_call: TRBD1
cdr3_nt: TGTGCCAGCAGTTGGGGTGGGGGGAGTGAGCAGTTCTTC; cdr3_aa: CASSWGGGSEQFF; clone_size: -; j_call: TRBJ2-1; v_call: TRBV6-2/TRBV6-3; d_call: -
cdr3_nt: TGTGCCAGCAGTGAAGCCGAGGGGGCGGGGGAAAAACTGTTTTTT; cdr3_aa: CASSEAEGAGEKLFF; clone_size: -; j_call: TRBJ1-4; v_call: TRBV6-1; d_call: TRBD1
cdr3_nt: TGTGCCAGTAGTTCCGGGACAGGGGTTCTCGGGGAGCTGTTTTTT; cdr3_aa: CASSSGTGVLGELFF; clone_size: -; j_call: TRBJ2-2; v_call: TRBV19; d_call: TRBD1
cdr3_nt: TGTGCCAGCAGAAGACAGGGGGCGGGTGAGCAGTTCTTC; cdr3_aa: CASRRQGAGEQFF; clone_size: -; j_call: TRBJ2-1; v_call: TRBV6-6; d_call: TRBD1
cdr3_nt: TGTGCCAGCAGTGAATCAGGGGTAGGGACAGATACGCAGTATTTT; cdr3_aa: CASSESGVGTDTQYF; clone_size: -; j_call: TRBJ2-3; v_call: TRBV6-1; d_call: -
cdr3_nt: TGCGCCAGCAGCTTGGGACAGGGGAGAATCTATGGCTACACCTTC; cdr3_aa: CASSLGQGRIYGYTF; clone_size: -; j_call: TRBJ1-2; v_call: TRBV5-1; d_call: TRBD1
cdr3_nt: TGTGCCAGCAGCCAAGACAGGGGGCAGTGGGAGCAGTTCTTC; cdr3_aa: CASSQDRGQWEQFF; clone_size: -; j_call: TRBJ2-1; v_call: TRBV14; d_call: TRBD1
cdr3_nt: TGCGCCAGCGGTCCAGCGGATCTAAACACCGGGGAGCTGTTTTTT; cdr3_aa: CASGPADLNTGELFF; clone_size: -; j_call: TRBJ2-2; v_call: TRBV4-1; d_call: -
cdr3_nt: TGTGCCAGCAGCTTAGCGGCGGGAGGCCGCAATGAGCAGTTCTTC; cdr3_aa: CASSLAAGGRNEQFF; clone_size: -; j_call: TRBJ2-1; v_call: TRBV7-3; d_call: TRBD2
cdr3_nt: TGTGCCAGCAGTTTATCGGAAAAACTGTTTTTT; cdr3_aa: CASSLSEKLFF; clone_size: -; j_call: TRBJ1-4; v_call: TRBV12-3/TRBV12-4; d_call: -
cdr3_nt: TGTGCCAGTAGTATAGGCGGGGCCAACACCGGGGAGCTGTTTTTT; cdr3_aa: CASSIGGANTGELFF; clone_size: -; j_call: TRBJ2-2; v_call: TRBV19; d_call: -
cdr3_nt: TGTGCCAGTCGGACTAGCGGGATAGGCGAGCAGTACTTC; cdr3_aa: CASRTSGIGEQYF; clone_size: -; j_call: TRBJ2-7; v_call: TRBV27; d_call: TRBD2
cdr3_nt: TGTGCCAGCAGCGACCGAGGGGGTAACACCATATATTTT; cdr3_aa: CASSDRGGNTIYF; clone_size: -; j_call: TRBJ1-3; v_call: TRBV9; d_call: -
cdr3_nt: TGTGCCAGCAGTTATTCCGCTAACTATGGCTACACCTTC; cdr3_aa: CASSYSANYGYTF; clone_size: -; j_call: TRBJ1-2; v_call: TRBV6-5; d_call: -
cdr3_nt: TGCGCCAGCAGCAAACTAGCGGGAGTAGACAATGAGCAGTTCTTC; cdr3_aa: CASSKLAGVDNEQFF; clone_size: -; j_call: TRBJ2-1; v_call: TRBV5-1; d_call: TRBD2
cdr3_nt: TGTGCCAGAAGCCGAGCGGGATTGTATAAGGACACTGAAGCTTTCTTT; cdr3_aa: CARSRAGLYKDTEAFF; clone_size: -; j_call: TRBJ1-1; v_call: TRBV5-3; d_call: -
cdr3_nt: TGTGCCAGCAGTCTAAGTACGGAAGCTTTCTTT; cdr3_aa: CASSLSTEAFF; clone_size: -; j_call: TRBJ1-1; v_call: TRBV12-3/TRBV12-4; d_call: -
cdr3_nt: TGTGCCAGCAGAATGAAAGTAGTTGGCTACAATGAGCAGTTCTTC; cdr3_aa: CASRMKVVGYNEQFF; clone_size: -; j_call: TRBJ2-1; v_call: TRBV6-5; d_call: -
cdr3_nt: TGTGCCAGCAGTTTATTGGGAGGCCCATTTGTGGTCGAGTATTTT; cdr3_aa: CASSLLGGPFVVEYF; clone_size: -; j_call: TRBJ2-3; v_call: TRBV27; d_call: -
cdr3_nt: TGTGCCAGCAGCCTACAGGGGACCCGGGAGCCCCAGCATTTT; cdr3_aa: CASSLQGTREPQHF; clone_size: -; j_call: TRBJ1-5; v_call: TRBV2; d_call: TRBD1
cdr3_nt: TGCAGACAAGCAGGGGCTGAAGCTTTCTTT; cdr3_aa: CRQAGAEAFF; clone_size: -; j_call: TRBJ1-1; v_call: TRBV20-1; d_call: -
cdr3_nt: TGTGCCAGCAGCCAAGATTCTCGGGAGGTACCACACGGGGAGCTGTTTTTT; cdr3_aa: CASSQDSREVPHGELFF; clone_size: -; j_call: TRBJ2-2; v_call: TRBV14; d_call: TRBD2
cdr3_nt: TGTGCCAGCAGCCATCCATCAGGGGGCGGTGAATACACTGAAGCTTTCTTT; cdr3_aa: CASSHPSGGGEYTEAFF; clone_size: -; j_call: TRBJ1-1; v_call: TRBV7-9; d_call: TRBD1
cdr3_nt: TGTGCCAGCAGCCCTGGGACAGGGAACACCGGGGAGCTGTTTTTT; cdr3_aa: CASSPGTGNTGELFF; clone_size: -; j_call: TRBJ2-2; v_call: TRBV11-3; d_call: TRBD1
cdr3_nt: TGTGCCAGCAGCTGGGGGGGTGAAAAACTGTTTTTT; cdr3_aa: CASSWGGEKLFF; clone_size: once; j_call: TRBJ1-4; v_call: TRBV7-9; d_call: -
cdr3_nt: TGTGCCAGCAGCGTAGGACAGGGTTCGGGCTACACCTTC; cdr3_aa: CASSVGQGSGYTF; clone_size: -; j_call: TRBJ1-2; v_call: TRBV6-4; d_call: TRBD1
cdr3_nt: TGTGCCAGCAGCTCACACCAAGGGGGCTACAATGAGCAGTTCTTC; cdr3_aa: CASSSHQGGYNEQFF; clone_size: -; j_call: TRBJ2-1; v_call: TRBV11-3; d_call: -
cdr3_nt: TGTGCCAGCAGTTCGTTCCTAGGGGGCTCTGAGCAGTTCTTC; cdr3_aa: CASSSFLGGSEQFF; clone_size: -; j_call: TRBJ2-1; v_call: TRBV6-5; d_call: TRBD1
cdr3_nt: TGTGCCAGTAGTATAAGACTAGCGGGAGGTAGCTACGAGCAGTACTTC; cdr3_aa: CASSIRLAGGSYEQYF; clone_size: -; j_call: TRBJ2-7; v_call: TRBV19; d_call: TRBD2
cdr3_nt: TGTGCCAGCAGTTACGAGGTTGGGTTAGCAGAGTACAATGAGCAGTTCTTC; cdr3_aa: CASSYEVGLAEYNEQFF; clone_size: -; j_call: TRBJ2-1; v_call: TRBV6-2/TRBV6-3; d_call: -
cdr3_nt: TGCGCCAGCAGCAGGACAAAGAACACTGAAGCTTTCTTT; cdr3_aa: CASSRTKNTEAFF; clone_size: once; j_call: TRBJ1-1; v_call: TRBV5-1; d_call: -
cdr3_nt: TGTGCCAGCTCACGATTAGGAGTGCTAGCCAAAAACATTCAGTACTTC; cdr3_aa: CASSRLGVLAKNIQYF; clone_size: -; j_call: TRBJ2-4; v_call: TRBV18; d_call: -
cdr3_nt: TGTGCCAGCAGCTTGGTGGTTTCAGGGGGTCTATACGAGCAGTACTTC; cdr3_aa: CASSLVVSGGLYEQYF; clone_size: -; j_call: TRBJ2-7; v_call: TRBV5-8; d_call: TRBD1
cdr3_nt: TGTGCCAGCAGTAAAAATGCGGGGGACAATGAGCAGTTCTTC; cdr3_aa: CASSKNAGDNEQFF; clone_size: once; j_call: TRBJ2-1; v_call: TRBV28; d_call: TRBD2
cdr3_nt: TGTGCCAGCTCACAACTAGCGGGAGCTTCCAATGAGCAGTTCTTC; cdr3_aa: CASSQLAGASNEQFF; clone_size: -; j_call: TRBJ2-1; v_call: TRBV18; d_call: TRBD2
cdr3_nt: TGCGCCAGCAGCTTCCAACAGGGATCTGGGGAGCTGTTTTTT; cdr3_aa: CASSFQQGSGELFF; clone_size: few; j_call: TRBJ2-2; v_call: TRBV5-1; d_call: -
cdr3_nt: TGTGCCAGCAGCTTAGGAGTGGGAGGGCGCGAGCAGTTCTTC; cdr3_aa: CASSLGVGGREQFF; clone_size: few; j_call: TRBJ2-1; v_call: TRBV7-3; d_call: TRBD2
cdr3_nt: TGTGCCAGCAGCCAAGATGGGGGGACTCCTTCCTACGAGCAGTACTTC; cdr3_aa: CASSQDGGTPSYEQYF; clone_size: -; j_call: TRBJ2-7; v_call: TRBV3-1/TRBV3-2; d_call: -
cdr3_nt: TGTGCCAGCAGCCAAGATTATCGGGATTTGAGTGGCTACACCTTC; cdr3_aa: CASSQDYRDLSGYTF; clone_size: few; j_call: TRBJ1-2; v_call: TRBV3-1/TRBV3-2; d_call: -
cdr3_nt: TGTGCCAGTAGTATGTCTGGGTTTAGGGGTGAGCAGTTCTTC; cdr3_aa: CASSMSGFRGEQFF; clone_size: -; j_call: TRBJ2-1; v_call: TRBV19; d_call: -
cdr3_nt: TGTGCCAGCAGCTTAATTATCACTGAAGCTTTCTTT; cdr3_aa: CASSLIITEAFF; clone_size: -; j_call: TRBJ1-1; v_call: TRBV7-8; d_call: -
cdr3_nt: TGTGCCAGCAGCTCCGGGACAGGGTTTGCTGGGGCCAACGTCCTGACTTTC; cdr3_aa: CASSSGTGFAGANVLTF; clone_size: -; j_call: TRBJ2-6; v_call: TRBV7-3; d_call: TRBD1
cdr3_nt: TGTGCCAGCAGCGCCCACACTAAGGATACGCAGTATTTT; cdr3_aa: CASSAHTKDTQYF; clone_size: -; j_call: TRBJ2-3; v_call: TRBV9; d_call: -
cdr3_nt: TGTGCCAGCAGCGCGGACAGTCGGACGGGGCCCCAGCATTTT; cdr3_aa: CASSADSRTGPQHF; clone_size: -; j_call: TRBJ1-5; v_call: TRBV7-6; d_call: -
cdr3_nt: TGTGCCAGCTCAGATAGTCCCGTAGGGGCTGAAGCTTTCTTT; cdr3_aa: CASSDSPVGAEAFF; clone_size: -; j_call: TRBJ1-1; v_call: TRBV18; d_call: -
cdr3_nt: TGTGCCAGCAGCTTTCATGCGGCCACTGAAGCTTTCTTT; cdr3_aa: CASSFHAATEAFF; clone_size: -; j_call: TRBJ1-1; v_call: TRBV7-9; d_call: -